This is a list of T cell receptor beta chains from one sample in a study of cytotoxic CD8 clonotypes in ibrutinib-treated CLL. Measured with immunoSEQ multiplex PCR; TCRdb has only the in-frame clones, and not every one. This sample has fewer than 80,000 clones, with less than 75% found just once. The source material was PBMCs, sampled after 12 months of ibrutinib treatment. These receptors originate from a human donor with chronic lymphocytic leukemia. CDR3s include the opening cysteine and the closing phenylalanine or tryptophan. The order of the fields is clone size, V gene, J gene, D gene, CDR3 DNA, CDR3 protein. The D gene is left open where the match is weak. The listing skips clone size in some rows; elsewhere it reads once, few, many or a size class.

abundance: -
v_gene: TRBV11-2
j_gene: TRBJ2-7
d_gene: TRBD2
CDR3nt: TGTGCCAGCAGCTTGTTAACGGGAGGCGAGCAGTACTTC
CDR3aa: CASSLLTGGEQYF

abundance: many
v_gene: TRBV13
j_gene: TRBJ2-5
d_gene: -
CDR3nt: TGTGCCAGCAGCTTGGACCAAGACGTAGGCGAGACCCAGTACTTC
CDR3aa: CASSLDQDVGETQYF

abundance: -
v_gene: TRBV7-8
j_gene: TRBJ1-2
d_gene: -
CDR3nt: TGTGCCAGCAGCTTGGGGGTGGCTGGGGGCGGCTACACCTTC
CDR3aa: CASSLGVAGGGYTF

abundance: once
v_gene: TRBV23-1
j_gene: TRBJ1-5
d_gene: TRBD1
CDR3nt: TGCGCCAGCAGTCAATCGGACAGGCGGAACAATCAGCCCCAGCATTTT
CDR3aa: CASSQSDRRNNQPQHF

abundance: -
v_gene: TRBV2
j_gene: TRBJ2-6
d_gene: TRBD1
CDR3nt: TGTGCCAGCAGACCCGACAGGGGATTGGGTTTTGGGGCCAACGTCCTGACTTTC
CDR3aa: CASRPDRGLGFGANVLTF

abundance: -
v_gene: TRBV7-2
j_gene: TRBJ1-1
d_gene: -
CDR3nt: TGTGCCAGCAGCTCAAGGACAATCACTGAAGCTTTCTTT
CDR3aa: CASSSRTITEAFF

abundance: many
v_gene: TRBV10-3
j_gene: TRBJ2-3
d_gene: -
CDR3nt: TGTGCCATCAGGGGAGGGACAGGCTTTTCAGATACGCAGTATTTT
CDR3aa: CAIRGGTGFSDTQYF

abundance: -
v_gene: TRBV4-1
j_gene: TRBJ2-1
d_gene: -
CDR3nt: TGCGCCAGCAGCCGGGGGCCAGGAGAATACAATGAGCAGTTCTTC
CDR3aa: CASSRGPGEYNEQFF

abundance: -
v_gene: TRBV7-2
j_gene: TRBJ2-3
d_gene: -
CDR3nt: TGTGCCAGCGGCCGTCGGGATTTCGCAGATACGCAGTATTTT
CDR3aa: CASGRRDFADTQYF

abundance: -
v_gene: TRBV10-3
j_gene: TRBJ2-7
d_gene: -
CDR3nt: TGTGCCATCACCGCGGGACAAGCCTACGAGCAGTACTTC
CDR3aa: CAITAGQAYEQYF

abundance: once
v_gene: TRBV5-1
j_gene: TRBJ2-6
d_gene: -
CDR3nt: TGCGCCAGCAGCTTGGGGGGAGTCTCTGGGGCCAACGTCCTGACTTTC
CDR3aa: CASSLGGVSGANVLTF

abundance: -
v_gene: TRBV5-1
j_gene: TRBJ1-1
d_gene: -
CDR3nt: TGCGCCAGCAGCTTCGCGGTGAACACTGAAGCTTTCTTT
CDR3aa: CASSFAVNTEAFF

abundance: -
v_gene: TRBV19
j_gene: TRBJ2-7
d_gene: TRBD1
CDR3nt: TGTGCCAGTACTCCGTCAGGGGGCTACAACGAGCAGTACTTC
CDR3aa: CASTPSGGYNEQYF

abundance: -
v_gene: TRBV4-1
j_gene: TRBJ2-1
d_gene: -
CDR3nt: TGCGCCAGCAGCCAAGATCCTTTTTGGGACAATGAGCAGTTCTTC
CDR3aa: CASSQDPFWDNEQFF

abundance: -
v_gene: TRBV10-3
j_gene: TRBJ1-4
d_gene: -
CDR3nt: TGTGCCATCAGTGCGAATTTTCCAAATGAAAAACTGTTTTTT
CDR3aa: CAISANFPNEKLFF

abundance: few
v_gene: TRBV6-5
j_gene: TRBJ2-7
d_gene: TRBD2
CDR3nt: TGTGCCAGCAGTAGGGGACTAGCGGCCTCCTACGAGCAGTACTTC
CDR3aa: CASSRGLAASYEQYF

abundance: -
v_gene: TRBV28
j_gene: TRBJ1-1
d_gene: TRBD1
CDR3nt: TGTGCCAGCAGTTGGACAGGGAAGACTGAAGCTTTCTTT
CDR3aa: CASSWTGKTEAFF

abundance: -
v_gene: TRBV6-1
j_gene: TRBJ2-7
d_gene: TRBD1
CDR3nt: TGTGCCAGCAGTGGACCCGGGACAGGGAAGATGGAGCAGTACTTC
CDR3aa: CASSGPGTGKMEQYF

abundance: -
v_gene: TRBV30
j_gene: TRBJ2-1
d_gene: -
CDR3nt: TGTGCCTGGAGTGTAATGGATGAGCAGTTCTTC
CDR3aa: CAWSVMDEQFF

abundance: -
v_gene: TRBV11-1
j_gene: TRBJ2-1
d_gene: -
CDR3nt: TGTGCCAGCAGCTTACCCTCGAGGGATGAGCAGTTCTTC
CDR3aa: CASSLPSRDEQFF

abundance: few
v_gene: TRBV28
j_gene: TRBJ2-2
d_gene: -
CDR3nt: TGTGCCAGCAGTTTCCCGTTGGTAAGGGGCCCTGTCGAGACCGGGGAGCTGTTTTTT
CDR3aa: CASSFPLVRGPVETGELFF

abundance: few
v_gene: TRBV6-5
j_gene: TRBJ1-6
d_gene: -
CDR3nt: TGTGCCAGCAGTTACTCGATTGCAGGTTTTAGGACCCTCCACTTT
CDR3aa: CASSYSIAGFRTLHF

abundance: -
v_gene: TRBV6-5
j_gene: TRBJ2-1
d_gene: TRBD2
CDR3nt: TGTGCCAGCAGTTACGCCTTCACTAGCGGGGGTTTCCAGTTCTTC
CDR3aa: CASSYAFTSGGFQFF

abundance: -
v_gene: TRBV9
j_gene: TRBJ2-3
d_gene: -
CDR3nt: TGTGCCAGCAGCGATATAGAGGAGAGGACGCAGTATTTT
CDR3aa: CASSDIEERTQYF

abundance: -
v_gene: TRBV5-1
j_gene: TRBJ2-2
d_gene: -
CDR3nt: TGCGCCAGCAGCTTGGTGGGGGCCTCGGGCACCGGGGAGCTGTTTTTT
CDR3aa: CASSLVGASGTGELFF

abundance: few
v_gene: TRBV19
j_gene: TRBJ1-2
d_gene: -
CDR3nt: TGTGCCAGTAGTAACCCCAGGCTCTATGGCTACACCTTC
CDR3aa: CASSNPRLYGYTF

abundance: -
v_gene: TRBV18
j_gene: TRBJ1-5
d_gene: -
CDR3nt: TGTGCCAGCTCTGACTCCCAGGGAATTGGCAATCAGCCCCAGCATTTT
CDR3aa: CASSDSQGIGNQPQHF

abundance: many
v_gene: TRBV11-3
j_gene: TRBJ2-3
d_gene: TRBD2
CDR3nt: TGTGCCAGCAGCTTAGATTCACTAGCGGGGGCGGTGTATTTT
CDR3aa: CASSLDSLAGAVYF

abundance: -
v_gene: TRBV9
j_gene: TRBJ2-1
d_gene: -
CDR3nt: TGTGCCAGCGAATTGTTAATCTCCTACAATGAGCAGTTCTTC
CDR3aa: CASELLISYNEQFF

abundance: -
v_gene: TRBV27
j_gene: TRBJ1-1
d_gene: TRBD1
CDR3nt: TGTGCCAGCAGTAATTACAGGGGGCAAAGGGCTTTCTTT
CDR3aa: CASSNYRGQRAFF

abundance: few
v_gene: TRBV19
j_gene: TRBJ1-2
d_gene: TRBD1
CDR3nt: TGTGCCAGTAGGTTTTGGCAGGGGGCGCCTAGGGATGGCTACACCTTC
CDR3aa: CASRFWQGAPRDGYTF

abundance: many
v_gene: TRBV7-7
j_gene: TRBJ2-7
d_gene: TRBD2
CDR3nt: TGTGCCAGCCCGCCGGGTGCGGGAGGCCCAAGTCAGTACGAGCAGTACTTC
CDR3aa: CASPPGAGGPSQYEQYF

abundance: -
v_gene: TRBV5-4
j_gene: TRBJ1-2
d_gene: -
CDR3nt: TGTGCCAGCAGTTTCCGACAGACCTATGGCTACACCTTC
CDR3aa: CASSFRQTYGYTF

abundance: -
v_gene: TRBV7-2
j_gene: TRBJ1-2
d_gene: -
CDR3nt: TGTGCCAGCAGCCTAAACAGGCCCGGCTACACCTTC
CDR3aa: CASSLNRPGYTF

abundance: many
v_gene: TRBV30
j_gene: TRBJ2-3
d_gene: -
CDR3nt: TGTGCCTGGAGCGGTTCGGGGGTGGGTACGCAGTATTTT
CDR3aa: CAWSGSGVGTQYF

abundance: -
v_gene: TRBV7-2
j_gene: TRBJ1-3
d_gene: -
CDR3nt: TGTGCCAGCAGCTTGTATCGGGCAGGCTCTGGAAACACCATATATTTT
CDR3aa: CASSLYRAGSGNTIYF

abundance: -
v_gene: TRBV27
j_gene: TRBJ1-3
d_gene: -
CDR3nt: TGTGCCAGCAGTTTCCCCTCTGGAGACATCGGGGTAAACACCATATATTTT
CDR3aa: CASSFPSGDIGVNTIYF

abundance: -
v_gene: TRBV28
j_gene: TRBJ1-1
d_gene: -
CDR3nt: TGTGCCAGCAGTTTATGGGTTGGGGGGAACACTGAAGCTTTCTTT
CDR3aa: CASSLWVGGNTEAFF

abundance: few
v_gene: TRBV25-1
j_gene: TRBJ2-7
d_gene: -
CDR3nt: TGTGCCAGCAGTGAATTCAAGGGGACGGGCGAGCAGTACTTC
CDR3aa: CASSEFKGTGEQYF

abundance: -
v_gene: TRBV5-6
j_gene: TRBJ2-4
d_gene: -
CDR3nt: TGTGCCAGCAGCCACGAGGGGCCCAAAAACATTCAGTACTTC
CDR3aa: CASSHEGPKNIQYF

abundance: few
v_gene: TRBV18
j_gene: TRBJ2-2
d_gene: -
CDR3nt: TGTGCCAGCTCACCAGGGCGAAAGACCGGGGAGCTGTTTTTT
CDR3aa: CASSPGRKTGELFF

abundance: -
v_gene: TRBV27
j_gene: TRBJ2-7
d_gene: TRBD2
CDR3nt: TGTGCCAGCAGTTTATCGGTAGCGGGAGGGCAGTACGAGCAGTACTTC
CDR3aa: CASSLSVAGGQYEQYF

abundance: -
v_gene: TRBV5-1
j_gene: TRBJ2-1
d_gene: -
CDR3nt: TGCGCCAGCAGCACCCCTAGCGACTCCTACAATGAGCAGTTCTTC
CDR3aa: CASSTPSDSYNEQFF

abundance: -
v_gene: TRBV7-6
j_gene: TRBJ2-3
d_gene: TRBD1
CDR3nt: TGTGCCAGCAGCCGGGACAGTACTAGCACAGATACGCAGTATTTT
CDR3aa: CASSRDSTSTDTQYF

abundance: few
v_gene: TRBV28
j_gene: TRBJ2-5
d_gene: TRBD2
CDR3nt: TGTGCCAGCAGTCAAGCGGGAGGCAGCGAGACCCAGTACTTC
CDR3aa: CASSQAGGSETQYF